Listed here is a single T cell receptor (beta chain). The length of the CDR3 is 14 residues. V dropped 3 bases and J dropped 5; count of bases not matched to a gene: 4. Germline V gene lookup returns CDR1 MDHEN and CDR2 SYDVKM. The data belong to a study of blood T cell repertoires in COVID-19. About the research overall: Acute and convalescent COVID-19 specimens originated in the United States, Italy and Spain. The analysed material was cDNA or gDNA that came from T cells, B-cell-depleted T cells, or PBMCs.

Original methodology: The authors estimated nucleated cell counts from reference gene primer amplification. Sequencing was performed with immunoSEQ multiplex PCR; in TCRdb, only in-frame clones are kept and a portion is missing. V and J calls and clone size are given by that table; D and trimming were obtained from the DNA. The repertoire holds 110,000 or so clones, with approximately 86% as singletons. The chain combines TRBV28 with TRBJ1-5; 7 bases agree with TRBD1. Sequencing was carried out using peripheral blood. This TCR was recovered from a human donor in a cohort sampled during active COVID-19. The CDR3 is CASSFEQGYQPQHF. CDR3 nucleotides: TGTGCCAGCAGTTTCGAACAGGGGTATCAGCCCCAGCATTTT.